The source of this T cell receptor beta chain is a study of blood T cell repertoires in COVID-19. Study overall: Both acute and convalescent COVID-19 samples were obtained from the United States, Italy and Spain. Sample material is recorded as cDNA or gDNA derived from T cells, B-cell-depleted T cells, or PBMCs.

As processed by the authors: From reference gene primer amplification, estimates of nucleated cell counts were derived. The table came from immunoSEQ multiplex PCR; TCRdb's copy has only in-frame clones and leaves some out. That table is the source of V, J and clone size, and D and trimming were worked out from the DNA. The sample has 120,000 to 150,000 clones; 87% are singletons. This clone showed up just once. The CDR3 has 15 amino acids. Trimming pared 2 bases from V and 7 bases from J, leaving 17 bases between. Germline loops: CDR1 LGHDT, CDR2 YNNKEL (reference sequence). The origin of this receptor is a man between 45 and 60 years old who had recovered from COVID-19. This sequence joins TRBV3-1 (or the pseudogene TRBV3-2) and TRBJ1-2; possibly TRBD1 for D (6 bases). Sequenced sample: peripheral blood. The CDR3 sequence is CASSQTVQGRGGYTF. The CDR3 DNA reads TGTGCCAGCAGCCAAACCGTCCAGGGGAGAGGTGGCTACACCTTC.